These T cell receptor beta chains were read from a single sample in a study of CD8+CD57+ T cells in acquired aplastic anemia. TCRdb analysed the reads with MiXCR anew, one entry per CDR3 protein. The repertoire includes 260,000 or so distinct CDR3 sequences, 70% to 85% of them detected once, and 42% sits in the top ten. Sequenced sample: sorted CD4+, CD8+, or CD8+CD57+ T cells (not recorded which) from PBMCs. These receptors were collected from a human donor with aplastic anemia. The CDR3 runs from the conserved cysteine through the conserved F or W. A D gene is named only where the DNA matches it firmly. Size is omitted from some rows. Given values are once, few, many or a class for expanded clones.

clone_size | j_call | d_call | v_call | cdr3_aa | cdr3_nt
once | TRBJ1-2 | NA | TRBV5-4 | CASSFDSGGGYTF | TGTGCCAGCAGCTTTGATAGCGGAGGTGGCTACACCTTC
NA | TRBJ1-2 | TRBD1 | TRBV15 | CATSRDRSRGNGYTF | TGTGCCACCAGCAGAGATCGATCCAGGGGGAATGGCTACACCTTC
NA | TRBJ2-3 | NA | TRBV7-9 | CASSVALGQINTMF | TGTGCCAGCAGCGTCGCACTAGGACAGATAAATACAATGTTT
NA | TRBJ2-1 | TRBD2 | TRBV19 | CASSSTSGGPRGNEQFF | TGTGCCAGTAGTAGTACTAGCGGGGGGCCTAGGGGCAATGAGCAGTTCTTC
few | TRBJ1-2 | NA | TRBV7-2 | CASSLAGGPNYGYTF | TGTGCCAGCAGCTTGGCTGGAGGGCCCAATTATGGCTACACCTTC
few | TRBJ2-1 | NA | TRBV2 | CASSDTGVHEQFF | TGTGCCAGCAGTGATACTGGGGTACATGAGCAGTTTTTC
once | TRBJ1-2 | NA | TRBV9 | CASSVGSRYAVFF | TGTGCCAGCAGCGTAGGGTCCCGATACGCAGTATTTTTC
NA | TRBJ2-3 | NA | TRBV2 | CASGFGGSDTTQYF | TGTGCCAGCGGGTTCGGGGGCAGTGATACTACGCAGTATTTT
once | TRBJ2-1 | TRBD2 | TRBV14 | CASSSWTSGSAEQFF | TGTGCCAGCAGCTCCTGGACTAGCGGGAGTGCCGAGCAGTTCTTC
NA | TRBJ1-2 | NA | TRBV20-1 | CSANDMVNYGYTF | TGCAGTGCGAATGACATGGTCAACTATGGCTACACCTTC
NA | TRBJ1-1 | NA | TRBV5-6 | CASSLGEEAYTEAFF | TGTGCCAGCAGCCTAGGGGAGGAGGCTTACACTGAAGCTTTCTTT
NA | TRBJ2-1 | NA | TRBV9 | CASSVGDSRNNPQFF | TGTGCCAGCAGCGTAGGGGACTCGAGAAATAATCCGCAGTTCTTC
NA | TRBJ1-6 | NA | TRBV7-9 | CASSQADSTSPLDF | TGCGCCAGCAGCCAAGCGGACAGTACTTCACCCCTCGACTTT